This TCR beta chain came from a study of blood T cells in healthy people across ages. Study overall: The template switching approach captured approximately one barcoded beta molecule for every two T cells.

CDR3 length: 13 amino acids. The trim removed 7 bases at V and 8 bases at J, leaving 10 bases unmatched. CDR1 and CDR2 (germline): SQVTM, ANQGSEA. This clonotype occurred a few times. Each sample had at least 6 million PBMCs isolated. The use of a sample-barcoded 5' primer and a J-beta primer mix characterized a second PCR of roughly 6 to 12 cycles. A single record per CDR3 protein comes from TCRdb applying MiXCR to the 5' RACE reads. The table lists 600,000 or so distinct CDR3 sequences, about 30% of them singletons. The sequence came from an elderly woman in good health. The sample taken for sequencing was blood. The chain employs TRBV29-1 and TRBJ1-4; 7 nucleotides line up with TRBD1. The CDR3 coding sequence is TGCAGCGCCCGACAGGGAACGTCAGAAAAACTGTTTTTT. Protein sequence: CSARQGTSEKLFF.